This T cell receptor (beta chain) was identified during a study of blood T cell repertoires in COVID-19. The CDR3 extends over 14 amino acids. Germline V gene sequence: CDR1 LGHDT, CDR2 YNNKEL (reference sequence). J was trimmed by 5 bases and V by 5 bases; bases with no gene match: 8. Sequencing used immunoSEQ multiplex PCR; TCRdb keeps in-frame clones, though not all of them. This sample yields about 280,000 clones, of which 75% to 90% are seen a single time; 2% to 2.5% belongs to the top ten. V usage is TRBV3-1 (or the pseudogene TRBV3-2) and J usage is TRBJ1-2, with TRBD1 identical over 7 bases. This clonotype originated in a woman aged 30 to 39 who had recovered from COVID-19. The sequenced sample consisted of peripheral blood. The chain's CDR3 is CASSFTGEFYGYTF. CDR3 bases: TGTGCCAGCAGCTTTACAGGGGAATTTTATGGCTACACCTTC.